The 5 T cell receptor beta chains reported below all come from one sample, sequenced in a study of blood T cell repertoires in COVID-19. Clones were read by immunoSEQ multiplex PCR, and TCRdb kept only the in-frame ones, dropping some. The table shows over 200,000 clones, with just over 85% occurring only once. Sequencing used peripheral blood. These receptors were collected from a man over 45 with COVID-19, enrolled during active disease.

V gene TRBV6-5 combines with J gene TRBJ1-2; no clear D gene. This CDR3 has 15 residues. V dropped 2 bases and J dropped 0 bases, with 10 bases sitting between them. Germline V gene sequence: CDR1 MNHEY, CDR2 SVGAGI. This chain's CDR3 is CASSYLGGANYGYTF. Written as DNA, the CDR3 is TGTGCCAGCAGTTACCTCGGAGGTGCTAACTATGGCTACACCTTC.

This sequence joins TRBV27 and TRBJ1-5; 9 nucleotides align to TRBD1. The germline CDR1 and CDR2 sequences are MNHEY and SMNVEV (reference sequence). The J segment lost 1 base and the V segment lost 7 bases, leaving 5 bases of the junction unmatched. This CDR3 comprises 15 residues. The CDR3 region has the DNA TGTGCCAGCAAACCCGGGACAGGGAGCAATCAGCCCCAGCATTTT. Its translation is CASKPGTGSNQPQHF.

The V call is TRBV27, the J call TRBJ2-3, with TRBD2 identical over 16 bases. V trimming: 4 bases; J trimming: 1 base; junction bases outside the gene matches: 5. CDR1 and CDR2 from the germline V gene are MNHEY and SMNVEV (reference sequence). The CDR3 is made up of 18 amino acids. The CDR3: CASSSGLAGGKRTDTQYF. CDR3 bases: TGTGCCAGCAGTTCGGGACTAGCGGGGGGGAAACGCACAGATACGCAGTATTTT.

The chain links TRBV7-2 to TRBJ2-7, with D tentatively TRBD2 (6 bases). CDR1 SGHTA and CDR2 FQGNSA come from the germline V gene. The CDR3 loop spans 14 amino acids. The V end lost 2 bases, the J end lost 3 bases, and 11 bases lay between the germline ends. The CDR3 DNA is TGTGCCAGCAGCTTATCGGGAGCCGACTACGAGCAGTACTTC. Its protein is CASSLSGADYEQYF.

The chain couples TRBV5-5 to TRBJ1-2; D ambiguous. The CDR3 consists of 11 residues. The V and J ends lost 0 bases and 8 bases respectively, with 5 bases between them. CDR1 and CDR2 (germline): SGHKS, YYEKEE (reference sequence). The DNA of the CDR3 is TGTGCCAGCAGCTTGGTAGTGGGCTACACCTTC. It is translated as CASSLVVGYTF.